This TCR beta chain comes out of a study of cytomegalovirus exposure and HLA in healthy donors. PCR used 60 Vbeta primers and 13 Jbeta primers. Libraries were prepared by immunoSEQ multiplex PCR; TCRdb keeps only in-frame clonotypes and omits some of them. In the table there are fewer than 200,000 clones, approximately 82% of which are singletons. The CDR3 runs to 13 residues. V lost 3 bases to trimming and J lost 2 bases, with 7 bases between them. Per germline, CDR1 MGHDK and CDR2 SYGVNS. Study-wide results and limits: Researchers catalogued 160 or so TCR beta chains as cytomegalovirus-associated.

In regard to this clone: Its target is unknown.

This clonotype originated in a male donor in good health and CMV-seronegative. The chain combines TRBV25-1 with TRBJ1-1, with D uncertain. The sequenced sample was PBMCs. CDR3 DNA sequence: TGTGCCAGCAGTGATTTTTCTAACACTGAAGCTTTCTTT. Protein product: CASSDFSNTEAFF.